This entry lists 17 T cell receptor beta chains sequenced from one sample in a study of human T cells and chemical hapten exposure. As for time point: pre-sensitization, week 0. Treatment meaning: therapeutic diphenylcyclopropenone sensitization with weekly scalp DPC. TCRdb processed the RACE reads anew with MiXCR; each CDR3 protein has one entry. The data hold under 300,000 distinct CDR3 sequences, with roughly 8.9% observed a single time. The sequenced sample was whole blood, obtained in connection with sensitization to the hapten diphenylcyclopropenone (DPC). Receptors originate from a woman in her thirties or forties with alopecia areata. Some clones in this sample may be carry-over from other donors' samples.

J is TRBJ1-6 and V is TRBV6-6, with TRBD1 identical over 8 bases. V shed 6 bases and J 9 bases; nucleotides not matched to a gene: 7. The germline V gene has CDR1 MNHNY and CDR2 SVGAGI (reference sequence). The CDR3 consists of 14 residues. CDR3 DNA: TGTGCCAGCAGCCCCGACAGGGGTCGTTCACCCCTCCACTTT. Its protein product is CASSPDRGRSPLHF.

This clonotype came up many times. The chain's CDR3 is CASSRDRGAYEQYF. Written as DNA, the CDR3 is TGTGCCAGCAGTCGGGACAGGGGCGCCTACGAGCAGTACTTC. The chain joins TRBV27 to TRBJ2-7, with 10 bases that match TRBD1. V lost 5 bases and J lost 2; bases outside the gene matches: 3. Germline V gives CDR1 MNHEY, CDR2 SMNVEV (reference sequence). The CDR3 totals 14 residues.

The chain is built from TRBV12-3 or TRBV12-4 and TRBJ2-3; 11 nucleotides match TRBD2. This CDR3 has 16 residues. J lost 4 bases, V lost 6 bases, and 9 bases had no gene match. CDR3 protein: CASRRLAGNIADTQYF. Here the CDR3 DNA reads TGTGCCAGCAGGAGACTAGCGGGAAATATCGCAGATACGCAGTATTTT.

The table lists this clonotype with many counts. The genes are TRBV19 and TRBJ2-1; the match to TRBD2 covers 11 bases. J gave up 0 bases and V 1 base, and 5 bases lay outside the gene matches. The CDR3 extends over 18 amino acids. Germline V gene sequence: CDR1 LNHDA, CDR2 SQIVND (reference sequence). CDR3 DNA: TGTGCCAGTAGTATAGGGACTAGCGGGCCTCACTCCTACAATGAGCAGTTCTTC. Translation: CASSIGTSGPHSYNEQFF.

The chain uses TRBV7-9 and TRBJ2-1, with D unclear. The length of the CDR3 is 12 residues. Per the germline V gene, CDR1 is SEHNR and CDR2 is FQNEAQ (reference sequence). The V end was cut by 6 bases, the J end by 9 bases, with 12 bases between. CDR3 region: CASSQGVGEQFF. DNA of the CDR3: TGTGCCAGCAGTCAAGGCGTCGGTGAGCAGTTCTTC.

This clonotype was seen at least ten times. This chain connects TRBV7-9 to TRBJ2-7; D perhaps matches TRBD1 (5 bases). Germline V gene data show CDR1 as SEHNR and CDR2 as FQNEAQ (reference sequence). This CDR3 has 14 amino acids. V was cut by 1 base and J by 2 bases, with 9 bases left in between. CDR3 loop: CASSLGGRAYEQYF. CDR3 nucleotides: TGTGCCAGCAGCTTAGGGGGCAGGGCCTACGAGCAGTACTTC. Complete variable domain (other parts from reference TRBV7-9 and TRBJ2-7): DTGVSQNPRHKITKRGQNVTFRCDPISEHNRLYWYRQTLGQGPEFLTYFQNEAQLEKSRLLSDRFSAERPKGSFSTLEIQRTEQGDSAMYLCASSLGGRAYEQYFGPGTRLTVT.

The V call is TRBV7-3, the J call TRBJ1-5; D is ambiguous. The CDR3 loop spans 13 amino acids. From germline, CDR1 is SGHTA and CDR2 FQGTGA. Trimming cost V 0 bases and J 5 bases, with 5 bases left between them. CDR3 in amino acids: CASSLTIDQPQHF. CDR3 in DNA: TGTGCCAGCAGCTTAACAATCGATCAGCCCCAGCATTTT. The full variable domain, with the rest looked up from reference TRBV7-3 and TRBJ1-5, is GAGVSQTPSNKVTEKGKYVELRCDPISGHTALYWYRQSLGQGPEFLIYFQGTGAADDSGLPNDRFFAVRPEGSVSTLKIQRTERGDSAVYLCASSLTIDQPQHFGDGTRLSIL.

A few counts support this clonotype. The DNA of the CDR3 is TGTGCCAGCAGGAAGGACAACACAGATACGCAGTATTTT. Protein product: CASRKDNTDTQYF. V is TRBV6-1 and J is TRBJ2-3, with D maybe TRBD1 (5 bases). The germline gives CDR1 MNHNS, CDR2 SASEGT. The CDR3 is 13 amino acids. V gave up 6 bases and J gave up 2 bases, with 9 bases separating them.

V and J are TRBV6-5 and TRBJ2-7; 8 bases align to TRBD1. CDR3 length: 14 residues. CDR1 MNHEY and CDR2 SVGAGI come from the germline V gene. V dropped 6 bases and J dropped 6; count of bases not matched to a gene: 10. The CDR3 DNA reads TGTGCCAGCAGATTGGACAGGGCAGTAGCCGAGCAGTACTTC. Translation gives CASRLDRAVAEQYF.

This clonotype was detected ten times or more. The gene calls are TRBV5-1 and TRBJ2-1; D perhaps matches TRBD1 (5 bases). Germline CDR1 and CDR2: SGHRS and YFSETQ. Trimming took off 3 bases at V and 0 bases at J, with 13 bases between the two ends. The CDR3 is made up of 16 amino acids. CDR3 sequence: CASSSLGPSSYNEQFF. CDR3 DNA: TGCGCCAGCAGCTCCCTGGGGCCGAGCTCCTACAATGAGCAGTTCTTC.

There are many counts of this clonotype. The chain combines TRBV7-9 with TRBJ2-2, with a weak D call TRBD2 (6 bases). V lost 3 bases to trimming and J lost 5 bases, with 7 bases between them. This CDR3 is 13 amino acids long. In germline, CDR1 is SEHNR, CDR2 FQNEAQ (reference sequence). The CDR3 is CASSFSGTGELFF. Written as DNA, the CDR3 is TGTGCCAGCAGCTTTAGCGGAACCGGGGAGCTGTTTTTT. The whole variable domain, remainder taken from reference TRBV7-9 and TRBJ2-2, is DTGVSQNPRHKITKRGQNVTFRCDPISEHNRLYWYRQTLGQGPEFLTYFQNEAQLEKSRLLSDRFSAERPKGSFSTLEIQRTEQGDSAMYLCASSFSGTGELFFGEGSRLTVL.

This clonotype was detected a few times. The rearrangement joins TRBV29-1 to TRBJ2-7; D might be TRBD1 (6 bases). Germline V gene sequence: CDR1 SQVTM, CDR2 ANQGSEA. The CDR3 consists of 13 residues. V was shortened by 6 bases and J by 1 base, with 13 bases between the two germline ends. The CDR3 spells CSVAWTESYEQYF. DNA for the CDR3: TGCAGCGTCGCCTGGACAGAATCCTACGAGCAGTACTTC.

In its sample, this clonotype was seen a few times. This chain uses TRBV10-3 with TRBJ2-1, with 8 bases aligning to TRBD2. The CDR3 contains 16 residues. V was pared by 0 bases and J by 2 bases, with 3 bases of the junction left unmatched. CDR1 and CDR2 (germline): ENHRY, SYGVKD. The CDR3 sequence is CAISESTGGAYNEQFF. Written as DNA, the CDR3 is TGTGCCATCAGTGAGTCGACGGGAGGGGCCTACAATGAGCAGTTCTTC.

This clonotype occurred a few times. The chain is built from TRBV4-3 and TRBJ2-7, with D tentatively TRBD1 or TRBD2 (6 bases each). The CDR3 is made up of 14 amino acids. The germline gives CDR1 LGHNA, CDR2 YSLEER. The V end was cut by 1 base, the J end by 6 bases, with 13 bases between. In nucleotides, the CDR3 is TGCGCCAGCAGCCAAGCCCCGGGGGCGGGCGAGCAGTACTTC. Its translation is CASSQAPGAGEQYF.

The V call is TRBV7-9, the J call TRBJ2-7; TRBD2 agrees at 7 bases. With 2 bases clipped from V and 2 bases from J, the junction kept 12 bases outside the gene matches. The CDR3 has 17 amino acids. Looked up from germline, CDR1 is SEHNR and CDR2 is FQNEAQ (reference sequence). CDR3 loop: CASSLFGSGFKAYEQYF. CDR3 in DNA: TGTGCCAGCAGCTTATTTGGTAGCGGGTTCAAAGCCTACGAGCAGTACTTC.

This clonotype was detected many times. V usage is TRBV7-3 and J usage is TRBJ2-7; D unresolved. This CDR3 has 13 residues. Trimming removed 1 base at V and 5 bases at J, with 9 bases between. The V gene's germline CDR1 is SGHTA and CDR2 FQGTGA. This CDR3 is CASSLSQGDEQYF. CDR3 bases: TGTGCCAGCAGCTTAAGTCAAGGAGACGAGCAGTACTTC.

The chain carries TRBV20-1 and TRBJ1-2, with D perhaps matching TRBD1 (6 bases). V lost 4 bases and J lost 3, with 9 bases in between. CDR1 DFQATT and CDR2 SNEGSKA come from the germline V gene (reference sequence). The CDR3 has 12 amino acids. CDR3 in amino acids: CSAKGQYYGYTF. In DNA, the CDR3 is TGCAGTGCTAAGGGACAATACTATGGCTACACCTTC.